One sample yielded the 26 T cell receptor beta chains listed below, sequenced in a study of blood T cells in healthy people across ages. A second roughly 6 to 12 cycle PCR used barcoded and J-beta primers. TCRdb itself ran the 5' RACE reads through MiXCR, one entry per CDR3 protein. The sample holds 500,000 to 700,000 distinct CDR3 sequences; approximately 30% are singletons and the top ten take 15% to 18%. Sequencing input: blood. These receptors all come from a woman aged 80 or older in good health.

This chain connects TRBV24-1 to TRBJ2-7; D might be TRBD1 (6 bases). The CDR3 consists of 14 residues. Germline CDR1 and CDR2: KGHDR and SFDVKD. Between the trimmed V and J ends, which lost 4 bases and 3 bases, there was a span of 12 bases. The CDR3 DNA follows: TGTGCCACCAGTGACTCACAGGACAGCTACGAGCAGTACTTC. Its translation is CATSDSQDSYEQYF.

CDR3: CASGPNRGSYNEQYF. The CDR3 DNA sequence: TGCGCCAGCGGCCCAAACAGGGGATCATACAATGAGCAGTACTTC. The V and J genes are TRBV4-3 and TRBJ2-7; 7 bases match TRBD1. The CDR3 runs to 15 residues. After removal of 8 bases from V and 7 bases from J, the junction contained 17 bases not matched to a gene. Germline V gene sequence: CDR1 LGHNA, CDR2 YSLEER.

A note on this clonotype: Germline is not matched at one junction end, which may reflect a read error. J is TRBJ1-2 and V is TRBV5-1; D gene ambiguous. The CDR3 has 13 residues. The germline gives CDR1 SGHRS, CDR2 YFSETQ. This CDR3 reads CASNLARRDGYTF. The CDR3 DNA sequence: TGCGCCAGCAACTTGGCCCGTAGAGATGGCTACACCTTC. The full variable domain, in which reference TRBV5-1 and TRBJ1-2 provide the parts outside the CDR3, is KAGVTQTPRYLIKTRGQQVTLSCSPISGHRSVSWYQQTPGQGLQFLFEYFSETQRNKGNFPGRFSGRQFSNSRSEMNVSTLELGDSALYLCASNLARRDGYTFGSGTRLTVV.

The J gene is TRBJ1-1, the V gene TRBV4-1; 7 bases line up with TRBD1. J lost 4 bases, V lost 3 bases, and 8 bases had no gene match. Germline V gene data show CDR1 as MGHRA and CDR2 as YSYEKL. The CDR3 extends over 15 amino acids. This CDR3 reads CASSQSTGRGTEAFF. The CDR3 DNA reads as TGCGCCAGCAGCCAGTCGACAGGGCGGGGCACTGAAGCTTTCTTT.

This chain joins TRBV5-1 and TRBJ2-6; a possible D gene is TRBD2 (5 bases). V lost 2 bases and J 0 bases, leaving 12 bases between the germline ends. The CDR3 is made up of 17 amino acids. Germline CDR1 reads SGHRS; CDR2 reads YFSETQ. The CDR3 reads CASSFAGLASGANVLTF. The CDR3 nucleotides are TGCGCCAGCAGCTTCGCGGGCCTCGCCTCTGGGGCCAACGTCCTGACTTTC.

This clonotype was counted only a few times. V is TRBV5-1 and J is TRBJ1-5; D is perhaps TRBD1 (5 bases). Germline CDR1 is SGHRS and CDR2 is YFSETQ. With 0 bases removed from V and 7 bases from J, the gap between germline ends came to 11 bases. The CDR3 loop spans 14 amino acids. Here the CDR3 DNA reads TGCGCCAGCAGCTTGGCCTCAGGGCGACAGCCCCAGCATTTT. Encoded protein: CASSLASGRQPQHF.

This clonotype turned up a few times. The chain is built from TRBV27 and TRBJ2-2; 14 bases are shared with TRBD2. The V segment lost 8 bases and the J segment 6 bases; nucleotides outside the gene matches: 2. Per germline, CDR1 MNHEY and CDR2 SMNVEV (reference sequence). The CDR3 has 14 residues. The CDR3 region has the DNA TGTGCCAGCGGGGGACTAGCGGGGGCCGGGGAGCTGTTTTTT. This translates into CASGGLAGAGELFF.

This clonotype was detected a few times. The chain employs TRBV19 and TRBJ2-5, with D possibly being TRBD2 (6 bases). The germline V gene has CDR1 LNHDA and CDR2 SQIVND (reference sequence). Trimming took off 6 bases at V and 8 bases at J, with 19 bases between the two ends. The CDR3 has 14 residues. CDR3 nucleotide sequence: TGTGCCAGTAGGCGTCCGGGACCCGGGACTACCCAGTACTTC. Translation gives CASRRPGPGTTQYF.

This sequence joins TRBV7-2 and TRBJ2-1; TRBD1 matches 9 bases. The CDR3 has 17 amino acids. Losses at the gene ends were 5 bases for V and 8 bases for J; bases not matched to a gene: 16. Germline V gene lookup returns CDR1 SGHTA and CDR2 FQGNSA. The CDR3 region is CASSPTFGTGPLHEQFF. In DNA form, the CDR3 reads TGTGCCAGCAGCCCTACTTTTGGGACAGGGCCGTTGCATGAGCAGTTCTTC.

A note on this clonotype: This sequence may be a read error, since a much larger clone differs from it by one base. The chain combines TRBV7-3 with TRBJ2-3; 10 bases agree with TRBD1. This CDR3 is built from 16 residues. The germline V gene has CDR1 SGHTA and CDR2 FQGTGA. CDR3 residues: CAGSRAGQGSTDTQYF. Here the CDR3 DNA reads TGTGCCGGCAGCCGCGCGGGACAGGGGAGCACAGATACGCAGTATTTT.

This clonotype has ten or more counts. The chain recombines TRBV7-2 with TRBJ2-1; 8 bases align to TRBD1. The CDR3 sequence is 16 residues long. V lost 5 bases, J lost 10 bases, and 16 bases stayed unmatched. Germline lookup yields CDR1 SGHTA and CDR2 FQGNSA. CDR3 region: CASSPRQGRNFGEQFF. CDR3 DNA sequence: TGTGCCAGCAGCCCCCGACAGGGGCGAAATTTTGGGGAGCAGTTCTTC.

In this sample, this clonotype turned up many times. The chain combines TRBV7-2 with TRBJ1-2; D is possibly TRBD1 (6 bases). The CDR3 spans 15 residues. V was cut by 1 base and J by 4 bases, with 13 bases left in between. CDR1 and CDR2 (germline): SGHTA, FQGNSA. CDR3 sequence: CASSLDQGLVYGYTF. The CDR3 DNA is TGTGCCAGCAGCTTAGATCAGGGGCTAGTCTATGGCTACACCTTC.

Regarding this clonotype: A much larger clone sits a single nucleotide away, making a read error possible. This rearrangement joins TRBV20-1 to TRBJ2-3; D tentatively reads TRBD1 or TRBD2 (5 bases each). CDR3 length: 13 residues. The germline V gene has CDR1 DFQATT and CDR2 SNEGSKA (reference sequence). The CDR3 spells CSASGAVTDTRYF. CDR3 DNA: TGCAGTGCTAGCGGGGCTGTCACAGATACGCGGTATTTT.

This clonotype was seen a few times. An end of the junction does not agree with germline; a read error may underlie this. The rearrangement links TRBV7-9 to TRBJ2-5; D is undetermined. The CDR3 runs 14 residues. Germline loops: CDR1 SEHNR, CDR2 FQNEAQ (reference sequence). This CDR3 reads CVSSLGNQRETQYF. In DNA, the CDR3 is TGTGTCAGCAGCTTAGGAAATCAACGGGAGACCCAGTACTTC.

The chain has TRBV28 and TRBJ2-1, with 12 bases matching TRBD2. Germline V CDR1 and CDR2: MDHEN, SYDVKM. With 4 bases clipped from V and 7 bases from J, the junction kept 5 bases outside the gene matches. This CDR3 region has 15 residues. The CDR3 DNA is TGTGCCAGCAGTTCCCCTAGCGGGAGGGGAAATGAGCAGTTCTTC. Amino acid sequence: CASSSPSGRGNEQFF.

The rearrangement uses TRBV20-1 and TRBJ1-2; 8 nucleotides align to TRBD1. Germline trimming cut 0 bases from V and 4 bases from J; bases unmatched to any gene: 13. Germline CDR1 DFQATT, CDR2 SNEGSKA (reference sequence). CDR3 size: 17 residues. CDR3 coding DNA: TGCAGTGCTAGAGATTTTCCCCAGGGGGCCGTTAGCTATGGCTACACCTTC. Its protein product is CSARDFPQGAVSYGYTF.

This chain uses TRBV7-8 with TRBJ2-6; the D is unclear. Germline V lookup: CDR1 SGHVS, CDR2 FQNEAQ. V dropped 5 bases and J dropped 2 bases, with 10 bases sitting between them. The CDR3 sequence is 15 residues long. DNA for the CDR3: TGTGCCAGCAGCCGCCAGGAGACTGGGGCCAACGTCCTGACTTTC. Its protein product is CASSRQETGANVLTF.

This chain uses TRBV12-3 or TRBV12-4 with TRBJ2-3; D assignment may be TRBD1 or TRBD2 (5 bases each). The V gene lost 6 bases and the J gene lost 4 bases, with 8 bases spanning the gap. The CDR3 has 12 amino acids. The CDR3 region is CASREGPDTQYF. The CDR3 DNA reads TGTGCCAGCAGAGAGGGACCAGATACGCAGTATTTT.

J is TRBJ1-5 and V is TRBV20-1, with D possibly matching TRBD1 (5 bases). Trimming stripped 6 bases from V and 1 base from J, with 16 bases between. This CDR3 spans 15 amino acids. In germline, CDR1 is DFQATT, CDR2 SNEGSKA (reference sequence). The chain's CDR3 is CSAKYSPGSNQPQHF. CDR3 nucleotide sequence: TGCAGTGCAAAGTATTCTCCAGGGAGCAATCAGCCCCAGCATTTT.

This chain connects TRBV30 to TRBJ1-6; D is possibly TRBD1 (6 bases). V was trimmed by 0 bases and J by 10 bases, leaving 13 bases between them. This CDR3 comprises 14 residues. The germline V gene has CDR1 GTSNPN and CDR2 SVGIG (reference sequence). CDR3 bases: TGTGCCTGGAGTGTGAGCCCCAGGGGATCACCCCTCCACTTT. Translation gives CAWSVSPRGSPLHF.

This clonotype was counted at least ten times. The V gene is TRBV6-2 or TRBV6-3, the J gene TRBJ1-6; no definite D call. The CDR3 loop spans 14 amino acids. Germline assignment: CDR1 MNHEY and CDR2 SVGEGT. V was shortened by 6 bases and J by 9 bases, with 15 bases between the two germline ends. The CDR3 here is CASSRSPTGSPLHF. The CDR3 DNA reads TGTGCCAGCAGCCGATCACCGACCGGTTCACCCCTCCACTTT.

This clonotype was counted ten times or more. The chain is built from TRBV14 and TRBJ2-7, with 8 positions matching TRBD1. J gave up 6 bases and V 0 bases, and 19 bases lay outside the gene matches. Germline CDR1 reads SGHDN; CDR2 reads FVKESK. The CDR3 sequence is 19 residues long. The CDR3 nucleotides read TGTGCCAGCAGCCAAGACTGGTATAGGGACAGGACATTCACGATCGAGCAGTACTTC. Its translation is CASSQDWYRDRTFTIEQYF.

This clonotype was observed many times. The chain recombines TRBV11-1 with TRBJ2-3; perhaps TRBD2 as D (6 bases). The CDR3 has 15 amino acids. Germline V gene sequence: CDR1 SGHAT, CDR2 FQDESV (reference sequence). V lost 5 bases, J lost 5 bases, and 17 bases lay in between. CDR3 bases: TGTGCCAGCAGCCCAACGGGGACGGGGGTAGATACGCAGTATTTT. It is translated as CASSPTGTGVDTQYF.

The V gene is TRBV4-1, the J gene TRBJ1-1; a possible D gene is TRBD1 (5 bases). The germline CDR1 and CDR2 sequences are MGHRA and YSYEKL. CDR3 length: 17 amino acids. V was trimmed by 4 bases and J by 4 bases, leaving 22 bases between them. CDR3 sequence reads: CASSRARGGKAGTEAFF. CDR3 coding DNA: TGCGCCAGCAGCCGTGCACGGGGGGGTAAGGCGGGCACTGAAGCTTTCTTT.

This clonotype was recorded at least ten times. J is TRBJ2-3 and V is TRBV7-2; D is perhaps TRBD2 (6 bases). V was trimmed by 7 bases and J by 2 bases, leaving 16 bases between them. The CDR3 is 15 amino acids. Germline CDR1 SGHTA, CDR2 FQGNSA. DNA of the CDR3: TGTGCCAGCACGCCCCGGGGGACTTTCACAGATACGCAGTATTTT. This codes for CASTPRGTFTDTQYF.

This clonotype showed up just once. The gene calls are TRBV27 and TRBJ2-1, with a weak D call TRBD2 (5 bases). The CDR3 runs 17 residues. Germline V lookup: CDR1 MNHEY, CDR2 SMNVEV (reference sequence). V was pared by 1 base and J by 7 bases, with 20 bases between. CDR3 bases: TGTGCCAGCAGTTTATTTACTAGTGTAGTACGTCCAAATGAGCAGTTCTTC. Translation gives CASSLFTSVVRPNEQFF.